This section outlines one T cell receptor beta chain sequence together with its context. The antigen is not known. Mismatch with germline at one junction end may stem from a read error. This entry belongs to a study of blood T cells in healthy people across ages. About the study: For every two T cells, template switching captured about one barcoded beta molecule.

A second 7 to 11 cycle PCR used barcoded and J-beta primers. TCRdb re-derived calls from the 5' RACE reads in MiXCR, one entry per CDR3 protein. The table shows 700,000 or so distinct CDR3 sequences, with around a fifth occurring only once. The CDR3 loop spans 15 amino acids. Broader study findings: The recorded TCR beta diversity per million T cells decreased in a roughly linear manner with age.

The chain carries TRBV12-3 or TRBV12-4 and TRBJ1-6, with 10 bases identical to TRBD1. The specimen was blood. This clonotype was obtained from a man between 65 and 79 years old in good health. The CDR3 protein is CASTLGDRGNSPLHF. The CDR3 nucleotides are TGTGCCAGCACTTTAGGGGACAGGGGAAATTCACCCCTCCACTTT.